The entry below gives a single T cell receptor beta chain sequence along with its context. At one end, the junction sequence differs from germline, possibly due to a read error. The sample comes from a study of blood T cells in healthy people across ages. The CDR3 runs 12 residues. In germline, CDR1 is DFQATT, CDR2 SNEGSKA (reference sequence). Alongside a J-beta primer mix, a sample-barcoded 5' primer served in a second PCR lasting 7 to 11 cycles. TCRdb called the 5' RACE reads again in MiXCR, with one record for every CDR3 protein. The repertoire consists of about 1.1 million distinct CDR3 sequences, with roughly two fifths occurring once and the leading ten covering about an eighth.

This TCR came from a man younger than 35 in good health. The chain couples TRBV20-1 to TRBJ1-2; 7 bases are shared with TRBD1. The specimen was blood. The CDR3 loop is CSAQQGYYGHTF. CDR3 DNA: TGCAGTGCTCAACAGGGGTACTATGGCCACACCTTC.